The 19 T cell receptor beta chains presented below share a single source sample, sequenced in a study of T cell responses to AZD1222 COVID-19 vaccine listed by TCRdb under 2021. Taken with the paper, the label for time point translates to: about 28 days (+/-7) after the second vaccine dose. The method behind the library was the immunoSEQ multiplex PCR assay. TCRdb stores this immuneACCESS table with in-frame sequences only. Part of the clones is absent; in the studies checked, under half of the shortfall reflects unresolved V genes, and no reason is known for the rest. This sample gives some 130,000 clones in total; about nine tenths of them show up just once. Roughly 2.7% of the sample is held by the ten biggest clonotypes. Material: peripheral blood, obtained 28 days after the second AZD1222 dose. Receptors originate from an adult who received the AZD1222 COVID-19 vaccine.

This clone came up once. V gene TRBV6-1 combines with J gene TRBJ2-7; 7 nucleotides align to TRBD2. CDR3 length equals 14 residues. Trimming removed 7 bases from V and 5 bases from J; junction bases left unmatched: 11. Germline values: CDR1 MNHNS, CDR2 SASEGT. CDR3: CASTTGTTIHEQYF. CDR3 nucleotides: TGTGCCAGCACAACCGGGACTACCATCCACGAGCAGTACTTC.

This clone appeared a single time. This sequence joins TRBV2 and TRBJ2-5; 13 bases agree with TRBD2. CDR3 size: 16 residues. Unmatched junction bases numbered 7, after V lost 4 bases and J lost 5 bases. In germline, CDR1 is SNHLY, CDR2 FYNNEI. Written as DNA, the CDR3 is TGTGCCAGCAGTGTCGGACTAGCGGGGGAGAGTGAGACCCAGTACTTC. Amino acid sequence: CASSVGLAGESETQYF.

The gene calls are TRBV5-5 and TRBJ1-4; D is undetermined. CDR3 length: 16 amino acids. Trimming cost V 4 bases and J 0 bases, with 13 bases left between them. In germline, CDR1 is SGHKS, CDR2 YYEKEE (reference sequence). Here the CDR3 reads CASSVAITPTNEKLFF. In nucleotides, the CDR3 is TGTGCCAGCAGCGTTGCAATTACCCCAACTAATGAAAAACTGTTTTTT. Supplemented by reference TRBV5-5 and TRBJ1-4, the full variable domain reads DAGVTQSPTHLIKTRGQQVTLRCSPISGHKSVSWYQQVLGQGPQFIFQYYEKEERGRGNFPDRFSARQFPNYSSELNVNALLLGDSALYLCASSVAITPTNEKLFFGSGTQLSVL.

The chain recombines TRBV11-2 with TRBJ1-2, with 12 nucleotides matching TRBD1. This CDR3 region has 16 residues. The V gene's germline CDR1 is SGHAT and CDR2 FQNNGV. The V segment lost 4 bases and the J segment 6 bases; nucleotides outside the gene matches: 9. The CDR3 loop reads CASSWDRDRGQDGYTF. The CDR3 coding sequence is TGTGCCAGCAGCTGGGACCGGGACAGGGGGCAAGATGGCTACACCTTC.

This chain uses TRBV7-9 with TRBJ2-7; no firm D call. The CDR3 length is 11 residues. CDR1 SEHNR and CDR2 FQNEAQ come from the germline V gene (reference sequence). V was trimmed by 0 bases and J by 10 bases, leaving 7 bases between them. CDR3 nucleotide sequence: TGTGCCAGCAGCTTAGCAGCGAACCAGTACTTC. Protein product: CASSLAANQYF.

This clone was picked up one time. V and J are TRBV27 and TRBJ1-5; D uncertain. This CDR3 has 15 residues. CDR1 and CDR2 (germline): MNHEY, SMNVEV (reference sequence). The V end was cut by 5 bases, the J end by 0 bases, with 11 bases between. The CDR3 reads CASSPDALSNQPQHF. The CDR3 bases are TGTGCCAGCAGTCCGGACGCACTTAGCAATCAGCCCCAGCATTTT.

The chain carries TRBV19 and TRBJ2-7; 9 nucleotides line up with TRBD2. The germline gives CDR1 LNHDA, CDR2 SQIVND (reference sequence). This CDR3 spans 15 amino acids. The V and J ends lost 4 bases and 4 bases, in that order; junction bases with no gene match: 8. The CDR3 DNA sequence: TGTGCCAGTAGTAGAGGGCTAGCGGGGCCTTACGAGCAGTACTTC. This sequence encodes CASSRGLAGPYEQYF.

The J gene is TRBJ2-5, the V gene TRBV6-5, with 7 bases aligning to TRBD2. V shed 8 bases, J shed 1 base, and the junction held 10 bases outside the gene matches. This CDR3 spans 15 amino acids. Germline V CDR1 and CDR2: MNHEY, SVGAGI. CDR3 nucleotides: TGTGCCAGCGGTTCTCCAGCGGGGAGCCAAGAGACCCAGTACTTC. It codes for CASGSPAGSQETQYF.

The chain joins TRBV7-2 to TRBJ2-5, with a possible D match to TRBD1 (7 bases). This CDR3 has 14 residues. Trimming took off 2 bases at V and 5 bases at J, with 12 bases between the two ends. Germline V lookup: CDR1 SGHTA, CDR2 FQGNSA. The CDR3 nucleotides read TGTGCCAGCAGCTTACAAGGAGGGGGCGAGACCCAGTACTTC. This translates into CASSLQGGGETQYF.

The chain recombines TRBV6-2 or TRBV6-3 with TRBJ1-5, with D possibly being TRBD1 (5 bases). The germline V gene has CDR1 MNHEY and CDR2 SVGEGT. Trimming shortened V by 4 bases and J by 1 base, and 11 bases separated the two germline ends. This CDR3 is 15 amino acids long. CDR3 in DNA: TGTGCCAGCAGTTGGGGGGGGTTGAGCAATCAGCCCCAGCATTTT. It codes for CASSWGGLSNQPQHF.

This chain uses TRBV6-2 or TRBV6-3 with TRBJ2-7; D remains unclear. V lost 0 bases to trimming and J lost 3 bases, with 3 bases between them. This CDR3 region has 12 residues. Germline V gene sequence: CDR1 MNHEY, CDR2 SVGEGT. The CDR3 spells CASSYSNYEQYF. For the CDR3, the DNA is TGTGCCAGCAGTTACTCAAACTACGAGCAGTACTTC.

The chain links TRBV6-4 to TRBJ1-1; D is unresolved. The V end was cut by 5 bases, the J end by 0 bases, with 10 bases between. CDR1 MRHNA and CDR2 SNTAGT come from the germline V gene. The CDR3 spans 14 residues. CDR3 sequence: CASSIWQLNTEAFF. The CDR3 DNA follows: TGTGCCAGCAGTATATGGCAACTGAACACTGAAGCTTTCTTT.

The CDR3 DNA follows: TGTGCCAGCAGTGAACAGGGCTTGAACACTGAAGCTTTCTTT. It is translated as CASSEQGLNTEAFF. The rearrangement uses TRBV25-1 and TRBJ1-1, with D possibly TRBD1 on 5 matching bases. V lost 2 bases and J 0 bases, leaving 7 bases between the germline ends. This CDR3 spans 14 amino acids. Germline V gene lookup returns CDR1 MGHDK and CDR2 SYGVNS.

This chain links TRBV27 with TRBJ1-5; D unresolved. The V end was cut by 5 bases, the J end by 6 bases, with 11 bases between. Germline CDR1 MNHEY, CDR2 SMNVEV (reference sequence). This CDR3 region has 13 residues. Written as DNA, the CDR3 is TGTGCCAGCAGTCCCGTGTGGGGTCAGCCCCAGCATTTT. Its protein is CASSPVWGQPQHF.

The chain carries TRBV18 and TRBJ1-5, with D perhaps TRBD1 (6 bases). The CDR3 length is 15 residues. V was trimmed by 4 bases and J by 4 bases, leaving 14 bases between them. CDR1 is KGHSH and CDR2 is LQKENI in the germline V gene. CDR3 in DNA: TGTGCCAGCTCACGGGAGGGGGGGCTGAATCAGCCCCAGCATTTT. Its translation is CASSREGGLNQPQHF.

The J gene is TRBJ1-2, the V gene TRBV18; D is undetermined. The CDR3 is made up of 13 amino acids. Trimming took 6 bases from V and 8 from J, leaving 16 bases between them. In germline, CDR1 is KGHSH, CDR2 LQKENI. CDR3 sequence (DNA): TGTGCCAGCTCCGAAAAAAGAACGGGAGGCTACACCTTC. Translation: CASSEKRTGGYTF. Full variable domain (missing parts from reference TRBV18 and TRBJ1-2): NAGVMQNPRHLVRRRGQEARLRCSPMKGHSHVYWYRQLPEEGLKFMVYLQKENIIDESGMPKERFSAEFPKEGPSILRIQQVVRGDSAAYFCASSEKRTGGYTFGSGTRLTVV.

The chain uses TRBV15 and TRBJ2-5; D is possibly TRBD1 (6 bases). V gave up 8 bases and J gave up 3 bases, with 13 bases separating them. The CDR3 extends over 13 amino acids. CDR1 is LNHNV, CDR2 YYDKDF, per germline (reference sequence). The CDR3 here is CATGGRGKETQYF. As DNA, the CDR3 is TGTGCCACCGGGGGCAGGGGAAAAGAGACCCAGTACTTC.

The gene calls are TRBV5-1 and TRBJ1-1; TRBD1 agrees at 9 bases. Germline V CDR1 and CDR2: SGHRS, YFSETQ. V shed 3 bases and J 4 bases; nucleotides not matched to a gene: 7. CDR3 length equals 15 residues. CDR3 region: CASSSLQGAFTEAFF. The DNA of the CDR3 is TGCGCCAGCAGCTCCTTACAGGGGGCTTTCACTGAAGCTTTCTTT.

The chain joins TRBV19 to TRBJ2-2, with no clear D. V lost 3 bases and J lost 5, with 19 bases in between. This CDR3 has 17 residues. Germline lookup yields CDR1 LNHDA and CDR2 SQIVND (reference sequence). CDR3 DNA sequence: TGTGCCAGTAGTATTATTGGTGGACCTTCGGGTACCGGGGAGCTGTTTTTT. Its protein is CASSIIGGPSGTGELFF.